This TCR beta chain derives from a study of blood T cell repertoires in COVID-19. Sequenced by immunoSEQ multiplex PCR; TCRdb stores in-frame clones only, minus some. The data contain about 140,000 clones, 70% to 90% of them seen just once; the ten biggest clones take up 2.5% to 3%. Material: peripheral blood. The sequence was obtained from a man between 50 and 59 years old with acute or convalescent COVID-19.

The CDR3 sequence: CASSNRGPRETQYF. CDR3 bases: TGTGCCAGCAGCAACAGGGGGCCTAGGGAGACCCAGTACTTC. This chain joins TRBV21-1 and TRBJ2-5; TRBD1, the table's D call, was not compared with the DNA. TRBV21-1 is reported as a pseudogene. This CDR3 comprises 14 residues.